The 12 T cell receptor beta chains below all came from one sample that was sequenced in a study of cytomegalovirus exposure and HLA in healthy donors. In the PCR, 60 Vbeta and 13 Jbeta primers were used. Repertoires were generated with immunoSEQ multiplex PCR, while TCRdb's copy carries only in-frame clones and drops some. This table has about 130,000 clones, 70% to 85% appearing once. The material sequenced was PBMCs. Every receptor here comes from a boy between 2 and 10 years old in good health and CMV-seronegative.

This chain connects TRBV5-6 to TRBJ2-3, with TRBD1 identical over 8 bases. The CDR3 loop spans 15 amino acids. Germline CDR1 is SGHDT and CDR2 is YYEEEE. V gave up 4 bases and J gave up 6 bases; unmatched junction bases: 10. This CDR3 reads CASSDRDRLTDTQYF. The CDR3 bases are TGTGCCAGCAGCGACCGGGACAGGCTAACTGATACGCAGTATTTT.

CDR3 DNA sequence: TGTGCCAGCAGCTTGGTGGGGACAGGGTCCTATGGCTACACCTTC. Its translation: CASSLVGTGSYGYTF. The chain employs TRBV5-6 and TRBJ1-2; 9 nucleotides line up with TRBD1. The CDR3 runs to 15 residues. With 0 bases clipped from V and 4 bases from J, the junction kept 4 bases outside the gene matches. Germline assignment: CDR1 SGHDT and CDR2 YYEEEE.

This clone appeared a few times. V usage is TRBV29-1 and J usage is TRBJ2-7, with D perhaps matching TRBD2 (6 bases). Trimming pared 1 base from V and 6 bases from J, leaving 19 bases between. The length of the CDR3 is 15 residues. Germline assignment: CDR1 SQVTM and CDR2 ANQGSEA. The CDR3 nucleotides read TGCAGCGTTGAAGTAGCGGACCTGGGCGCCTCCGAGCAGTACTTC. Amino acid sequence: CSVEVADLGASEQYF.

The V gene is TRBV9, the J gene TRBJ2-1, with TRBD2 matching 7 bases. From germline, CDR1 is SGDLS and CDR2 YYNGEE. This CDR3 has 16 residues. V was pared by 5 bases and J by 4 bases, with 12 bases of the junction left unmatched. CDR3 DNA sequence: TGTGCCAGCAGTCATTCCGGGGGGAGGGTTTACAATGAGCAGTTCTTC. It translates to CASSHSGGRVYNEQFF.

The V call is TRBV19, the J call TRBJ1-5, with TRBD1 identical over 10 bases. Germline V gives CDR1 LNHDA, CDR2 SQIVND (reference sequence). The CDR3 is made up of 16 amino acids. After removal of 3 bases from V and 6 bases from J, the junction contained 8 bases not matched to a gene. The CDR3 nucleotides read TGTGCCAGTAGTATTAGAGGACAGGGGGTGAGTCAGCCCCAGCATTTT. Translation gives CASSIRGQGVSQPQHF.

The chain uses TRBV7-3 and TRBJ2-3; 11 bases agree with TRBD2. The V and J ends lost 0 bases and 5 bases, in that order; junction bases with no gene match: 1. CDR1 and CDR2 (germline): SGHTA, FQGTGA. This CDR3 comprises 15 residues. As DNA, the CDR3 is TGTGCCAGCAGCTTAACAGGACTAGCGGGAGATACGCAGTATTTT. This translates into CASSLTGLAGDTQYF.

The rearrangement links TRBV6-6 to TRBJ2-1, with a possible D match to TRBD1 (5 bases). The CDR3 is 15 residues long. CDR1 is MNHNY, CDR2 SVGAGI, per germline (reference sequence). V lost 0 bases and J 7 bases, leaving 13 bases between the germline ends. This CDR3 reads CASSYSRLGVNEQFF. CDR3 bases: TGTGCCAGCAGTTACTCGAGGCTAGGGGTGAATGAGCAGTTCTTC.

The chain employs TRBV7-6 and TRBJ1-1, with D unclear. This CDR3 contains 14 residues. Looked up from germline, CDR1 is SGHVS and CDR2 is FNYEAQ. Trimming took 3 bases from V and 1 from J, leaving 9 bases between them. As DNA, the CDR3 is TGTGCCAGCAGCTTCCCCGGAGAGAACACTGAAGCTTTCTTT. Its protein product is CASSFPGENTEAFF.

This chain joins TRBV27 and TRBJ2-1, with D perhaps matching TRBD1 (5 bases). From germline, CDR1 is MNHEY and CDR2 SMNVEV (reference sequence). The CDR3 contains 13 residues. With 2 bases removed from V and 8 bases from J, the gap between germline ends came to 10 bases. In DNA form, the CDR3 reads TGTGCCAGCAGTTTAAGGCAGGGCTATGAGCAGTTCTTC. This gives the protein CASSLRQGYEQFF.

The chain combines TRBV6-1 with TRBJ2-7; possible D gene TRBD1, 5 bases. CDR3 size: 13 residues. V was shortened by 0 bases and J by 2 bases, with 5 bases between the two germline ends. Germline CDR1 MNHNS, CDR2 SASEGT. The CDR3 loop reads CASSEADTYEQYF. CDR3 DNA sequence: TGTGCCAGCAGTGAAGCGGACACCTACGAGCAGTACTTC.

The chain carries TRBV10-3 and TRBJ1-1; 7 positions agree with TRBD1. Per the germline V gene, CDR1 is ENHRY and CDR2 is SYGVKD. This CDR3 spans 14 amino acids. The V gene end was trimmed by 6 bases and the J gene end by 1 base; junction bases not matched to a gene: 5. The CDR3 nucleotides read TGTGCCATCAGGGGACAGACCCCGAACACTGAAGCTTTCTTT. Its protein product is CAIRGQTPNTEAFF.

With respect to this clone: The junction and the germline gene differ at one end; a read error may be behind it. The gene calls are TRBV5-1 and TRBJ1-2; 7 bases match TRBD1. Germline CDR1 SGHRS, CDR2 YFSETQ. The CDR3 consists of 15 residues. For the CDR3, the DNA is TGCGCCAACAGCTTGATTGGGGACAGCGACTATGGCTACACCTTC. Translating gives CANSLIGDSDYGYTF. Full variable domain (remainder filled in from reference TRBV5-1 and TRBJ1-2): KAGVTQTPRYLIKTRGQQVTLSCSPISGHRSVSWYQQTPGQGLQFLFEYFSETQRNKGNFPGRFSGRQFSNSRSEMNVSTLELGDSALYLCANSLIGDSDYGYTFGSGTRLTVV.